This T cell receptor (beta chain) emerged from a study of tumor and adjacent non-tumor tissue in lung cancer. Overall study results and limits: Tumor repertoires had a smaller top 100 clone share than normal lung.

Three rounds of nested PCR, following a modified ARM-PCR protocol, produced the TCRbeta library. TCRdb redid the calling of the multiplex PCR reads with MiXCR, one entry per CDR3 protein. The sample shows 90,000 to 110,000 distinct CDR3 sequences, under 65% of them seen only once. Trimming took off 1 base at V and 8 bases at J, with 9 bases between the two ends. The germline gives CDR1 SGHNT, CDR2 YYREEE (reference sequence). The length of the CDR3 is 12 residues. A note on this clonotype: The target antigen is unknown.

The template was RNA from unsorted bulk tissue. More than 3 cm separated this lung sample from the edge of the tumor. Material: distant non-tumor lung tissue. The genes are TRBV5-4 and TRBJ2-5; D is unresolved. This TCR derives from a man in his fifties or sixties with non-small cell lung cancer. The CDR3 sequence: CASSLLQDTQYF. The CDR3 DNA follows: TGTGCCAGCAGCTTGCTCCAGGATACCCAGTACTTC.